Sequencing of this TCR beta chain was carried out in a study of T cells in Graves' hyperthyroidism and ophthalmopathy. Findings and limits, study-wide: Most expanded thyroid clonotypes above 0.001 recurred in blood.

There were TCR beta CDR3 regions amplified from RNA transcripts. Researchers ran a first-round RT-PCR on the TCR CDR3 using the HTBI primer set. Each CDR3 protein is one row after TCRdb ran MiXCR on the multiplex PCR reads. The data contain approximately 560,000 distinct CDR3 sequences, under 60% of them singletons. A word on this clonotype: What it binds is unknown.

The source material was peripheral blood or thyroid tissue (not recorded which). The receptor was derived from a woman aged 18-29 years with Graves' hyperthyroidism.

CDR3 loop: CSDGTVGQPQHF. CDR3 bases: TGCAGTGATGGGACAGTGGGACAGCCCCAGCATTTT. The gene calls are TRBV29-1 and TRBJ1-5; 7 nucleotides align to TRBD1. The germline V gene has CDR1 SQVTM and CDR2 ANQGSEA. The CDR3 loop spans 12 amino acids. The full variable domain, with the rest looked up from reference TRBV29-1 and TRBJ1-5, is SAVISQKPSRDICQRGTSLTIQCQVDSQVTMMFWYRQQPGQSLTLIATANQGSEATYESGFVIDKFPISRPNLTFSTLTVSNMSPEDSSIYLCSDGTVGQPQHFGDGTRLSIL.